This TCR beta chain was sequenced for a study of molecular identifiers for immune sequencing clone quantification. One entry per CDR3 protein results from TCRdb running MiXCR on the PCR reads. The sample consists of some 100,000 distinct CDR3 sequences, under 20% of them appearing once. From germline, CDR1 is LGHNA and CDR2 YSLEER. The CDR3 runs 15 residues. V was clipped by 0 bases and J by 6 bases, with 15 bases between them. At least ten counts were recorded for this clonotype. Sequencing was done on a sample of naive CD8+ T cells from blood, with Jurkat cell RNA spiked in. The subset denotes: FACS-sorted CD8+CD4-CCR7+CD45RA+ naive T cells. This sequence was found in a human donor in good health. Some libraries in this study had Jurkat cell RNA spiked in. The chain uses TRBV4-3 and TRBJ2-7; D is unclear. CDR3 sequence reads: CASSQDMGSLSEQYF. The CDR3 nucleotides are TGCGCCAGCAGCCAAGATATGGGCAGTTTATCCGAGCAGTACTTC.